The table lists the clone carrying this TCR beta chain with many counts. Its antigen is as yet unknown. One entry per CDR3 protein, called by TCRdb with MiXCR from the 5' RACE reads. This table holds approximately 210,000 distinct CDR3 sequences, over 9.5% found once. This specimen comes from a study of T-cell memory formation after mild COVID-19. Study overall: Most TCR clusters belonged to a single donor.

The study, taken as a whole, reports: Whether second-wave clones peaking at day 37 were SARS-CoV-2 specific went unconfirmed.

There are 12 residues in the CDR3. Deletions cut 6 bases from V and 8 bases from J, with 11 bases between. Material for sequencing was PBMCs or a T cell subset sorted from them (not recorded which). This TCR was sampled from a man aged 18 to 29 who had mild COVID-19 (a few samples of this study predate the infection). Cell type and time point are not known. This chain joins TRBV12-3 or TRBV12-4 and TRBJ2-1; either TRBD1 or TRBD2 may supply D (5 bases each). This CDR3 reads CASRLEGHEQFF. The CDR3 DNA reads as TGTGCCAGCAGACTAGAGGGGCATGAGCAGTTCTTC.